A selection of T cell receptor beta chains follows, all from one sample in a study of T-cell reconstitution after alpha-beta-depleted transplantation in children. TCRdb reanalysed the PCR reads using MiXCR and keeps one entry per CDR3 protein. The sample shows 530,000 or so distinct CDR3 sequences, roughly 27% of them seen only once. This material consisted of PBMCs, taken before TCRalphabeta/CD19-depleted stem cell transplant. The source is a boy under three years old with Wiskott-Aldrich syndrome, due to receive a stem cell transplant. The conserved cysteine and the conserved F or W are not part of the CDR3 here.

V gene: TRBV5-5
J gene: TRBJ1-1
CDR3 protein: ASSLAGWTEAF

V gene: TRBV12-3/TRBV12-4
J gene: TRBJ2-5
CDR3 protein: ASSSQGAWETQY

V gene: TRBV15
J gene: TRBJ2-7
CDR3 protein: ATSRVVGQPYEQQY

V gene: TRBV7-9
J gene: TRBJ2-1
CDR3 protein: ASSLLRDDNEQF

V gene: TRBV5-1
J gene: TRBJ2-1
CDR3 protein: ASSPELASGREQF

V gene: TRBV20-1
J gene: TRBJ1-1
CDR3 protein: SARRQNGEAF

V gene: TRBV29-1
J gene: TRBJ2-1
CDR3 protein: SVEDLVFGSYNEQF

V gene: TRBV6-5
J gene: TRBJ2-5
CDR3 protein: ASSYSNKETQY

V gene: TRBV15
J gene: TRBJ1-1
CDR3 protein: ATSRDGYTEAF

V gene: TRBV19
J gene: TRBJ2-1
CDR3 protein: ASSIDRSSGSVFYYNGQF

V gene: TRBV3-1
J gene: TRBJ2-1
CDR3 protein: ASNGRAGSEQF

V gene: TRBV12-3/TRBV12-4
J gene: TRBJ2-7
CDR3 protein: ASSYRLYEQY

V gene: TRBV7-8
J gene: TRBJ2-7
CDR3 protein: ASSLLRTSGGPKYEQY

V gene: TRBV28
J gene: TRBJ2-1
CDR3 protein: ASTLKVAPYNEQF

V gene: TRBV5-1
J gene: TRBJ2-3
CDR3 protein: ASSFTSGSSDTQY

V gene: TRBV27
J gene: TRBJ1-6
CDR3 protein: ASSFWADSPLH

V gene: TRBV7-9
J gene: TRBJ2-2
CDR3 protein: ASSRQKNTGELF

V gene: TRBV20-1
J gene: TRBJ2-1
CDR3 protein: SARGAGGREGSRNEQF

V gene: TRBV12-3/TRBV12-4
J gene: TRBJ2-1
CDR3 protein: ASGMFSYNEQF

V gene: TRBV5-1
J gene: TRBJ2-3
CDR3 protein: ASSPRTGRADTQY

V gene: TRBV5-1
J gene: TRBJ2-5
CDR3 protein: ASSLTSSGETQY

V gene: TRBV5-1
J gene: TRBJ2-1
CDR3 protein: ASSDFTTSEQF

V gene: TRBV20-1
J gene: TRBJ1-5
CDR3 protein: SATFGQRLRTDQPQH

V gene: TRBV4-1
J gene: TRBJ2-7
CDR3 protein: ASSQGDGYEQY

V gene: TRBV24-1
J gene: TRBJ2-3
CDR3 protein: ATSVLGDTQY

V gene: TRBV20-1
J gene: TRBJ2-1
CDR3 protein: SARPTSGRHEQF

V gene: TRBV7-2
J gene: TRBJ2-4
CDR3 protein: ASSLGPSGRKNIQY

V gene: TRBV9
J gene: TRBJ1-1
CDR3 protein: ASSVVTGGGTEAF